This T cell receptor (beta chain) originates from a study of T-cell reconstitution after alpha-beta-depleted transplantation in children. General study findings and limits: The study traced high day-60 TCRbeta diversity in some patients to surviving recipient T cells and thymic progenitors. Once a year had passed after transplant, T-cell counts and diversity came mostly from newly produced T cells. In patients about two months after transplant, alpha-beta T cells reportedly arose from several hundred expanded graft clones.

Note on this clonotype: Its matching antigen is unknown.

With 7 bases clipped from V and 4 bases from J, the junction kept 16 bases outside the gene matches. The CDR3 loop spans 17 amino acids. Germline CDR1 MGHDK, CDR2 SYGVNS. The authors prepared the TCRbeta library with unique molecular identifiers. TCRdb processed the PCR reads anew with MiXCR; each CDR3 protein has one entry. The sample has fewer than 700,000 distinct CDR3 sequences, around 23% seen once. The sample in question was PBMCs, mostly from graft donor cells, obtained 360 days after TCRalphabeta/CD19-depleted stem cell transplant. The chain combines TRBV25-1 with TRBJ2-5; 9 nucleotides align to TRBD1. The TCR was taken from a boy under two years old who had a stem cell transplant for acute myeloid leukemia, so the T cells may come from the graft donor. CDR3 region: CASTHLDRGRFVETQYF. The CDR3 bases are TGTGCCAGCACCCATTTGGACAGGGGCCGCTTCGTAGAGACCCAGTACTTC.